These 25 T cell receptor beta chains share one sample of origin, sequenced in a study of shared clonotypes between healthy human individuals. Sequenced by immunoSEQ multiplex PCR; TCRdb stores in-frame clones only, minus some. This table has over 2 million clones, roughly 90% appearing once. The material sequenced was naive CD4+ T cells from PBMCs. The subset here: CD45RA+ positively selected. Source of these receptors: a man in his late teens or twenties in good health. Some clones in this sample may be carry-over from other donors' samples.

V is TRBV28 and J is TRBJ2-1; tentatively, D is TRBD2 (6 bases). The germline V and J ends were trimmed by 5 bases and 4 bases, with 15 bases remaining between them. The germline V gene encodes CDR1 MDHEN and CDR2 SYDVKM. CDR3 length: 15 amino acids. CDR3 sequence (DNA): TGTGCCAGCAGTCCCCCCGGGAGAGGGTACAATGAGCAGTTCTTC. Translation gives CASSPPGRGYNEQFF.

Concerning this clone itself: The sample contains more than one DNA sequence encoding this CDR3. The genes are TRBV18 and TRBJ1-1, with 9 bases that match TRBD1. Germline V CDR1 and CDR2: KGHSH, LQKENI. Trimming took 0 bases from V and 3 from J; bases not matched to a gene: 5. CDR3 length: 16 amino acids. The CDR3: CASSPPGQGRYTEAFF. CDR3 nucleotides: TGTGCCAGCTCACCACCGGGACAGGGACGTTACACTGAAGCTTTCTTT.

The chain employs TRBV28 and TRBJ2-2; TRBD1 matches 12 bases. The CDR3 is made up of 16 amino acids. V shed 6 bases, J shed 4 bases, and the junction held 6 bases outside the gene matches. Per germline, CDR1 MDHEN and CDR2 SYDVKM. In DNA form, the CDR3 reads TGTGCCAGCAGGCCGGGACAGGGGGCGGGCACCGGGGAGCTGTTTTTT. Its translation is CASRPGQGAGTGELFF. Full variable domain (missing parts from reference TRBV28 and TRBJ2-2): DVKVTQSSRYLVKRTGEKVFLECVQDMDHENMFWYRQDPGLGLRLIYFSYDVKMKEKGDIPEGYSVSREKKERFSLILESASTNQTSMYLCASRPGQGAGTGELFFGEGSRLTVL.

V usage is TRBV15 and J usage is TRBJ1-4, with D uncertain. Germline V gives CDR1 LNHNV, CDR2 YYDKDF (reference sequence). Between the trimmed V and J ends, which lost 0 bases and 3 bases, there was a span of 11 bases. The CDR3 covers 16 residues. As DNA, the CDR3 is TGTGCCACCAGCAGAGATAATTACGGAGCTAATGAAAAACTGTTTTTT. It yields the protein CATSRDNYGANEKLFF.

The chain employs TRBV28 and TRBJ1-2, with D possibly being TRBD1 (5 bases). The V gene's germline CDR1 is MDHEN and CDR2 SYDVKM. The CDR3 consists of 14 residues. Between the trimmed V and J ends, which lost 8 bases and 5 bases, there was a span of 18 bases. The CDR3 spells CASVTPTGEYGYTF. The CDR3 bases are TGTGCCAGCGTCACACCTACGGGGGAATATGGCTACACCTTC.

J is TRBJ2-7 and V is TRBV9, with 8 bases that match TRBD1. CDR3 length: 14 amino acids. Germline values: CDR1 SGDLS, CDR2 YYNGEE. Trimming took 0 bases from V and 6 from J; bases not matched to a gene: 5. The CDR3 reads CASSVEDRGVEQYF. The CDR3 nucleotides read TGTGCCAGCAGCGTAGAAGACAGGGGCGTCGAGCAGTACTTC.

The V call is TRBV2, the J call TRBJ2-2, with TRBD2 matching 7 bases. This CDR3 is built from 13 residues. With 10 bases clipped from V and 4 bases from J, the junction kept 6 bases outside the gene matches. Germline loops: CDR1 SNHLY, CDR2 FYNNEI. The CDR3 coding sequence is TGTGCCACCGAGCGGGAAGTCACCGGGGAGCTGTTTTTT. Its translation: CATEREVTGELFF.

This chain connects TRBV4-3 to TRBJ2-1, with 8 bases fitting TRBD2. Germline CDR1 and CDR2: LGHNA and YSLEER. V lost 2 bases and J lost 12; bases outside the gene matches: 12. The CDR3 sequence is 15 residues long. This CDR3 is CASSQLPGVAGTQFF. The CDR3 nucleotides are TGCGCCAGCAGCCAACTCCCAGGGGTAGCGGGAACGCAGTTCTTC.

The V and J genes are TRBV7-8 and TRBJ2-1, with TRBD2 matching over 9 bases. The V gene's germline CDR1 is SGHVS and CDR2 FQNEAQ. This CDR3 has 16 residues. The ends lost 6 bases at V and 9 bases at J; junction bases unmatched: 15. The CDR3 reads CASRRGLAGIGGEQFF. The CDR3 coding sequence is TGTGCCAGCAGGCGTGGGCTAGCGGGAATAGGGGGTGAGCAGTTCTTC. The whole variable domain, remainder taken from reference TRBV7-8 and TRBJ2-1, is GAGVSQSPRYKVAKRGQDVALRCDPISGHVSLFWYQQALGQGPEFLTYFQNEAQLDKSGLPSDRFFAERPEGSVSTLKIQRTQQEDSAVYLCASRRGLAGIGGEQFFGPGTRLTVL.

This clone was seen only a few times. J is TRBJ1-5 and V is TRBV7-8; D uncertain. Germline CDR1 SGHVS, CDR2 FQNEAQ. Trimming cost V 5 bases and J 7 bases, with 18 bases left between them. The CDR3 sequence is 15 residues long. The CDR3 region is CASSPERWLGQPQHF. CDR3 nucleotides: TGTGCCAGCAGCCCAGAACGGTGGTTGGGGCAGCCCCAGCATTTT. The variable domain in full, with the rest retrieved from reference TRBV7-8 and TRBJ1-5, is GAGVSQSPRYKVAKRGQDVALRCDPISGHVSLFWYQQALGQGPEFLTYFQNEAQLDKSGLPSDRFFAERPEGSVSTLKIQRTQQEDSAVYLCASSPERWLGQPQHFGDGTRLSIL.

The J gene is TRBJ1-3, the V gene TRBV7-6, with D hard to call. This CDR3 has 15 residues. Germline V CDR1 and CDR2: SGHVS, FNYEAQ. Trimming cost V 2 bases and J 0 bases, with 8 bases left between them. The CDR3 DNA reads TGTGCCAGCAGCTTATATCCGGGCTCTGGAAACACCATATATTTT. It translates to CASSLYPGSGNTIYF. Combining the CDR3 with reference TRBV7-6 and TRBJ1-3 gives the whole variable domain GAGVSQSPRYKVTKRGQDVALRCDPISGHVSLYWYRQALGQGPEFLTYFNYEAQQDKSGLPNDRFSAERPEGSISTLTIQRTEQRDSAMYRCASSLYPGSGNTIYFGEGSWLTVV.

The chain has TRBV18 and TRBJ2-5; D could derive from TRBD1 or TRBD2 (5 bases each). The CDR3 is made up of 15 amino acids. CDR1 and CDR2 (germline): KGHSH, LQKENI. V lost 2 bases to trimming and J lost 3 bases, with 13 bases between them. This CDR3 is CASSPGTAAEETQYF. The CDR3 bases are TGTGCCAGCTCACCAGGGACGGCCGCCGAAGAGACCCAGTACTTC.

The chain couples TRBV7-8 to TRBJ1-5; D ambiguous. Germline assignment: CDR1 SGHVS and CDR2 FQNEAQ. Trimming shortened V by 3 bases and J by 7 bases, and 10 bases separated the two germline ends. The CDR3 is made up of 13 amino acids. In DNA form, the CDR3 reads TGTGCCAGCAGCTTGCGGACGGGACAGCCCCAGCATTTT. Its translation is CASSLRTGQPQHF.

The chain is built from TRBV25-1 and TRBJ2-1, with D unclear. Trimming stripped 4 bases from V and 6 bases from J, with 13 bases between. CDR1 and CDR2 (germline): MGHDK, SYGVNS. This CDR3 comprises 14 residues. The CDR3: CASSALDGINEQFF. Here the CDR3 DNA reads TGTGCCAGCAGTGCATTGGACGGAATCAATGAGCAGTTCTTC. Full variable domain (rest looked up from reference TRBV25-1 and TRBJ2-1): EADIYQTPRYLVIGTGKKITLECSQTMGHDKMYWYQQDPGMELHLIHYSYGVNSTEKGDLSSESTVSRIRTEHFPLTLESARPSHTSQYLCASSALDGINEQFFGPGTRLTVL.

The J gene is TRBJ1-2, the V gene TRBV7-9, with D unclear. The CDR3 consists of 16 residues. V lost 4 bases, J lost 0 bases, and 15 bases lay in between. The germline CDR1 and CDR2 sequences are SEHNR and FQNEAQ (reference sequence). In DNA, the CDR3 is TGTGCCAGCAGCTCCCAACGAGGACCAGCTAACTATGGCTACACCTTC. Encoded protein: CASSSQRGPANYGYTF.

The chain combines TRBV2 with TRBJ2-3; a weak D match, TRBD2 (6 bases). The CDR3 spans 12 residues. Germline CDR1 is SNHLY and CDR2 is FYNNEI. The V end was cut by 2 bases, the J end by 10 bases, with 10 bases between. Here the CDR3 reads CASSESGRAQYF. CDR3 sequence (DNA): TGTGCCAGCAGTGAAAGCGGGCGGGCGCAGTATTTT.

Comment on this clone: Its ends do not fully match the called genes, so a read error is possible. The chain carries TRBV11-2 and TRBJ2-4; 7 bases are a match to TRBD1. Germline V gene data show CDR1 as SGHAT and CDR2 as FQNNGV. CDR3 length: 12 amino acids. As DNA, the CDR3 is TGTGCCAGCAGCGAACGCCGGGACAGTCAGTACTTT. It specifies CASSERRDSQYF.

V usage is TRBV7-8 and J usage is TRBJ2-1; no reliable D call. This CDR3 comprises 13 residues. Trimming took 5 bases from V and 10 from J, leaving 15 bases between them. Germline V lookup: CDR1 SGHVS, CDR2 FQNEAQ. The CDR3 protein is CASSPNQVGEQFF. CDR3 sequence (DNA): TGTGCCAGCAGCCCCAACCAGGTTGGCGAGCAGTTCTTC.

With regard to this clone: Sequence at one end of the junction differs from germline and may be a read error. This rearrangement joins TRBV5-4 to TRBJ2-5; 10 nucleotides agree with TRBD2. Germline lookup yields CDR1 SGHNT and CDR2 YYREEE (reference sequence). CDR3 length: 16 residues. The CDR3: CASSGGTSELRGGQDF. The CDR3 region has the DNA TGTGCCAGCAGCGGGGGGACTAGCGAACTCCGAGGGGGTCAAGACTTC.

The chain recombines TRBV29-1 with TRBJ1-4; TRBD1 agrees at 9 bases. V was clipped by 7 bases and J by 6 bases; unmatched bases: 12. The germline CDR1 and CDR2 sequences are SQVTM and ANQGSEA. The CDR3 sequence is 15 residues long. The CDR3 sequence is CSALRLGQGDEKLFF. The DNA for the CDR3 is TGCAGCGCTTTGCGGCTGGGACAGGGAGATGAAAAACTGTTTTTT.

J is TRBJ2-5 and V is TRBV5-1; TRBD2 matches at 11 bases. The CDR3 loop spans 18 amino acids. Germline V gene sequence: CDR1 SGHRS, CDR2 YFSETQ. The V segment lost 3 bases and the J segment 0 bases; nucleotides outside the gene matches: 10. The CDR3 bases are TGCGCCAGCAGCTCGGGGGGTAGCGGGAGGGCCGACCAAGAGACCCAGTACTTC. Amino acids: CASSSGGSGRADQETQYF.

The J gene is TRBJ2-2, the V gene TRBV25-1, with D uncertain. This CDR3 has 14 amino acids. Germline V gene data show CDR1 as MGHDK and CDR2 as SYGVNS. V gave up 4 bases and J gave up 0 bases, with 6 bases separating them. The CDR3 is CASSGGTNTGELFF. The CDR3 DNA reads as TGTGCCAGCAGTGGGGGAACGAACACCGGGGAGCTGTTTTTT.

The rearrangement uses TRBV6-1 and TRBJ1-1; D not resolved. Germline loops: CDR1 MNHNS, CDR2 SASEGT. V dropped 0 bases and J dropped 4 bases, with 9 bases sitting between them. The CDR3 runs to 14 residues. In nucleotides, the CDR3 is TGTGCCAGCAGTGAAGCATGGGCCGGCACTGAAGCTTTCTTT. It codes for CASSEAWAGTEAFF.

This clone was seen just once. V is TRBV29-1 and J is TRBJ1-1, with 7 bases that match TRBD1. Germline CDR1 and CDR2: SQVTM and ANQGSEA. V lost 6 bases to trimming and J lost 8 bases; unmatched junction nucleotides: 12. The CDR3 extends over 13 amino acids. The CDR3 loop reads CSVRRGTDQEAFF. The CDR3 DNA is TGCAGCGTCCGAAGGGGGACAGACCAAGAAGCTTTCTTT.

The CDR3 DNA reads TGTGCCAGCAGCTTGGCCGCGGCAACCGGGGAGCTGTTTTTT. This translates into CASSLAAATGELFF. The V and J genes are TRBV5-4 and TRBJ2-2, with D uncertain. The length of the CDR3 is 14 residues. The V gene lost 0 bases and the J gene lost 5 bases, with 8 bases spanning the gap. Germline assignment: CDR1 SGHNT and CDR2 YYREEE (reference sequence).